This T cell receptor (beta chain) originates from a study of cytomegalovirus exposure and HLA in healthy donors. Findings of the study overall: Analysis performed later showed TCR beta chains linked to HLA being more clonally expanded than equally common others. Cytomegalovirus association was assigned to about 150 TCR beta chains. Reports indicated that the classifier achieved high specificity and sensitivity in diagnosing cytomegalovirus status.

It was with 60 Vbeta and 13 Jbeta primers that the PCR ran. Some clones are missing from TCRdb's copy, which holds only in-frame ones; the method was immunoSEQ multiplex PCR. The profile shows around 140,000 clones, approximately 80% of them singletons. In its sample, this clone was seen once. Its matching antigen is unknown. The source of this sequence is a woman in her thirties or forties in good health and CMV-seropositive. The sample comprised PBMCs.

The CDR3 here is CASSAPGLESTDTQYF. As DNA, the CDR3 is TGTGCCAGCAGCGCCCCGGGACTAGAGAGCACAGATACGCAGTATTTT. The rearrangement joins TRBV9 to TRBJ2-3, with 8 positions matching TRBD2. This CDR3 comprises 16 residues. Germline lookup yields CDR1 SGDLS and CDR2 YYNGEE. The trim removed 3 bases at V and 0 bases at J, leaving 6 bases unmatched.